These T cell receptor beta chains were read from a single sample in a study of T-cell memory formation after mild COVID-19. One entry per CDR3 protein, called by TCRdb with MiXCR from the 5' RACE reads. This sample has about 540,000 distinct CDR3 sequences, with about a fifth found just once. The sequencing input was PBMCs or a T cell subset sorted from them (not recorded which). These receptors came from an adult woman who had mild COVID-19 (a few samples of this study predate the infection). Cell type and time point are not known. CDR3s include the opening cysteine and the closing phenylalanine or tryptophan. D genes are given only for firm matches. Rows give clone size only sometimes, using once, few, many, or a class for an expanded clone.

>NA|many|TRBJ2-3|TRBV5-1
TGCGCCAGCAGCTTTGGTAACCTGTACACAGATACGCAGTATTTT
CASSFGNLYTDTQYF
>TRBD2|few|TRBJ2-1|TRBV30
TGTGCCTGGAGTGTATTTAGCGGGGGGGAGCAGTTCTTC
CAWSVFSGGEQFF
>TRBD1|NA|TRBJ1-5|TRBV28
TGTGCCAGCACCTTCACTTGGGGGACAGGGGGCAATCAGCCCCAGCATTTT
CASTFTWGTGGNQPQHF
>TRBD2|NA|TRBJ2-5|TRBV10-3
TGTGCCATCAGTGCTTCCGGGACTAGCGGGATAAAGACCCAGTACTTC
CAISASGTSGIKTQYF
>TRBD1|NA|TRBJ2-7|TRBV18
TGTGCCAGCTCACCCGGACAGGCAAACTCCTACGAGCAGTACTTC
CASSPGQANSYEQYF
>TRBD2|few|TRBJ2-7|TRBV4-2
TGTGCCAGCAGCCAAGACGGCAGCGGGGGGGCCTACGAGCAGTACTTC
CASSQDGSGGAYEQYF
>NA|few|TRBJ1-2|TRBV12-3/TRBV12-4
TGTGCCAGCAGTCCCCGGGCACGGTATGGCTACACCTTC
CASSPRARYGYTF
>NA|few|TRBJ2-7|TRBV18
TGTGCCAGCTCACCATTCGAGGACTGGTACTCCTACGAGCAGTACTTC
CASSPFEDWYSYEQYF
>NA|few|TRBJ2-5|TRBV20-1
TGCAGTGCTAGAGATACTGGGGGATGGGGCCAAGAGACCCAGTACTTC
CSARDTGGWGQETQYF
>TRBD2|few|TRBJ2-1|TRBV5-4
TGTGCCAGCAGCTTAGGACTAGGAACCTACAATGAGCAGTTCTTC
CASSLGLGTYNEQFF
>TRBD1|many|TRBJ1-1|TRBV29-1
TGCAGCGTTGATTCTCCCGGACAGGGGGCACTCAACACTGAAGCTTTCTTT
CSVDSPGQGALNTEAFF
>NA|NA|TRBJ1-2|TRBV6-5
TGTGCCCTCTGGTACTCTTATGGCTACACCTTC
CALWYSYGYTF
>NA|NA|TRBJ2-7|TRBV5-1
TGCGCCAGCAGCTTGGTGGCAGGGAAAGTCGAGCAGTACTTC
CASSLVAGKVEQYF
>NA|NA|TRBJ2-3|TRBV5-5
TGTGCCAGCAGCCCGACGCAGGGTTCCGTAGATACGCAGTATTTT
CASSPTQGSVDTQYF
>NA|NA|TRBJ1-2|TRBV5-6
TGTGCCAGCAGCTTAAGTTCCGTAGACTATGGCTACACCTTC
CASSLSSVDYGYTF
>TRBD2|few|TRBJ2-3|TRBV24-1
TGTGCCACCAGTACCTGGACTAGCGGGAGGGCAGATACGCAGTATTTT
CATSTWTSGRADTQYF
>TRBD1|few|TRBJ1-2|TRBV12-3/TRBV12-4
TGTGCCAGCACCTATACGGGACAGGTTTATGGCTACACCTTC
CASTYTGQVYGYTF
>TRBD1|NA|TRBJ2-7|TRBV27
TGTGCCAGCAGTTTAAAGCCCCAAGGACAGGGGGCGGTCTGCGAGCAGTACTTC
CASSLKPQGQGAVCEQYF
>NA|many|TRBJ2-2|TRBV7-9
TGTGCCAGCAGTCGGGACACAGCCAAAACCGGGGAGCTGTTTTTT
CASSRDTAKTGELFF
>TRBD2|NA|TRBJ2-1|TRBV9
TGTGCCAGCAGCCCACGCCGGCTAGCGGGGAAATACAATGAGCAGTTCTTC
CASSPRRLAGKYNEQFF
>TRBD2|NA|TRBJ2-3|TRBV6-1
TGTGCCAGCAGTGAAACGAGCGGGAGTGGAACAGATACGCAGTATTTT
CASSETSGSGTDTQYF
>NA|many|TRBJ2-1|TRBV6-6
TGTGCCTCAGGGACCGTCTCCTACAATGAGCAGTTCTTC
CASGTVSYNEQFF
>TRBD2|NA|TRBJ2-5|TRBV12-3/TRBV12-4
TGTGCCAGCAAGTTGACTAGCGCAGACCAAGAGACCCAGTACTTC
CASKLTSADQETQYF
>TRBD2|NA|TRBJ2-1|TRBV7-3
TGTGCCAGCAGCCCTAGCGGAGCCTCGGATGAGCAGTTCTTC
CASSPSGASDEQFF
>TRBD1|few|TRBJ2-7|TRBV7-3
TGTGCCAGCAGCTTAACAGGGACAGAGCCCTACGAGCAGTACTTC
CASSLTGTEPYEQYF
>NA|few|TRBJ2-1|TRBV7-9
TGTGCCAGCAGCTTAGCTCGTGAGCAGTTCTTC
CASSLAREQFF
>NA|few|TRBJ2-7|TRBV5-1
TGCGCCAGCAGGCCCACAGGGATTTATTACGAGCAGTACTTC
CASRPTGIYYEQYF
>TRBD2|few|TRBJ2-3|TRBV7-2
TGTGCCAGCAGCTCCCCCCTGGCGGGGGGGGAAGATACGCAGTATTTT
CASSSPLAGGEDTQYF
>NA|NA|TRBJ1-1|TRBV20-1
TGCAGTGCCATATCAGGAAACACTGAAGCTTTCTTT
CSAISGNTEAFF
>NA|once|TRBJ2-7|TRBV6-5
TGTGCCAGCAGTTACTCGAACCTCTACGAGCAGTACTTC
CASSYSNLYEQYF
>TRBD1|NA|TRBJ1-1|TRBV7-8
TGTGCCAGCAGCTTTCAGGGGGCATACACTGAAGCTTTCTTT
CASSFQGAYTEAFF
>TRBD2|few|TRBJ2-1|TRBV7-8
TGTGCCAGCAGCTCTGGGACTAGCGGGAGCGGTGAGCAGTTCTTC
CASSSGTSGSGEQFF
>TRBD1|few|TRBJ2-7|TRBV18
TGTGCCAGCTCACTTCCGGACAGGGGTTCCTACGAGCAGTACTTC
CASSLPDRGSYEQYF
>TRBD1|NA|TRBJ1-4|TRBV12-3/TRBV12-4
TGTGCCAGCAGTCGGGACAGGGGGGCTGAAAAACTGTTTTTT
CASSRDRGAEKLFF
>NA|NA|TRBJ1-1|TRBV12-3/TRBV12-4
TGTGCCAGCAGTTCCCACGAGTCCACTGAAGCTTTCTTT
CASSSHESTEAFF
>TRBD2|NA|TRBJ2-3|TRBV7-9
TGTGCCAGCAGCTACGGACTAGCGGGAACAAAGGATACGCAGTATTTT
CASSYGLAGTKDTQYF
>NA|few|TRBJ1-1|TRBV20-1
TGCAGTGCTAGAGACCCGGCCGTGAACACTGAAGCTTTCTTT
CSARDPAVNTEAFF